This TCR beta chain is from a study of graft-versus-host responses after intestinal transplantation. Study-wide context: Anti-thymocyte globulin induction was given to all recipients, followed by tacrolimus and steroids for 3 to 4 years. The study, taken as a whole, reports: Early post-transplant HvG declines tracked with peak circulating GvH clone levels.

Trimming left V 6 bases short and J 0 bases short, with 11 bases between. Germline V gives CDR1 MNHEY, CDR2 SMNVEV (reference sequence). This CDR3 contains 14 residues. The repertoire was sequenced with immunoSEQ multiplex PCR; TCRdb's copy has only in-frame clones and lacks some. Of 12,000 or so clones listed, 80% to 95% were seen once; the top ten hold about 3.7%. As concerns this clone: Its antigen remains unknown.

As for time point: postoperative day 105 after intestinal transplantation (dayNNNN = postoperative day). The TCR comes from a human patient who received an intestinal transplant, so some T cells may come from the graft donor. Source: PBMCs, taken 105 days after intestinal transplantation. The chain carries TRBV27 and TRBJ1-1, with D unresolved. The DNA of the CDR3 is TGTGCCAGCAGAAGTCTCGACCTGAACACTGAAGCTTTCTTT. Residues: CASRSLDLNTEAFF.